Shown below are 10 T cell receptor beta chains from a single sample sequenced in a study of cytomegalovirus exposure and HLA in healthy donors. Primers: 60 Vbeta forward and 13 Jbeta reverse. Repertoires were generated with immunoSEQ multiplex PCR, while TCRdb's copy carries only in-frame clones and drops some. The sample consists of roughly 150,000 clones, roughly 83% of them appearing once. The sequencing input was PBMCs. The source of these receptors is a man between 25 and 39 years old in good health and CMV-seronegative.

The chain uses TRBV11-2 and TRBJ2-7, with 12 bases aligning to TRBD2. This CDR3 spans 15 amino acids. V lost 1 base to trimming and J lost 7 bases; unmatched junction nucleotides: 5. Germline CDR1 and CDR2: SGHAT and FQNNGV. The CDR3 nucleotides are TGTGCCAGCAGCTTAGCACTAGCGGGGGGACGTGAGCAGTACTTC. Its translation is CASSLALAGGREQYF.

This rearrangement joins TRBV5-6 to TRBJ1-5; D is unresolved. Germline CDR1 SGHDT, CDR2 YYEEEE. CDR3 length equals 14 residues. Trimming cost V 3 bases and J 0 bases, with 7 bases left between them. CDR3: CASSSSYSNQPQHF. CDR3 bases: TGTGCCAGCAGCTCGAGTTATAGCAATCAGCCCCAGCATTTT.

J is TRBJ2-5 and V is TRBV10-2; possibly TRBD2 for D (5 bases). Germline V gene data show CDR1 as WSHSY and CDR2 as SAAADI. V was clipped by 6 bases and J by 5 bases, with 13 bases between them. The CDR3 has 13 residues. Written as DNA, the CDR3 is TGCGCCAGCAGGGACTCCCGAGGGGAGACCCAGTACTTC. The encoded protein is CASRDSRGETQYF.

A remark on this clone: The junction departs from germline at one end; a sequencing error may be responsible. The V call is TRBV6-6, the J call TRBJ2-5, with D tentatively TRBD2 (6 bases). This CDR3 has 12 residues. In germline, CDR1 is MNHNY, CDR2 SVGAGI (reference sequence). CDR3 DNA sequence: TGTGCCAGCAAAACGGGGGACTTCATTCTCCACTTC. It encodes CASKTGDFILHF.

J is TRBJ2-1 and V is TRBV30, with 8 bases fitting TRBD1. This CDR3 comprises 11 residues. V dropped 4 bases and J dropped 8; count of bases not matched to a gene: 1. Germline V gene data show CDR1 as GTSNPN and CDR2 as SVGIG (reference sequence). CDR3 residues: CAWKQGDEQFF. The CDR3 DNA is TGTGCCTGGAAACAGGGGGATGAGCAGTTCTTC. The entire variable domain, with the rest obtained from reference TRBV30 and TRBJ2-1, is as follows: SQTIHQWPATLVQPVGSPLSLECTVEGTSNPNLYWYRQAAGRGLQLLFYSVGIGQISSEVPQNLSASRPQDRQFILSSKKLLLSDSGFYLCAWKQGDEQFFGPGTRLTVL.

The count of this clone is one. The CDR3 here is CASNNAGTSGSYEQYF. The CDR3 DNA follows: TGTGCCAGCAACAATGCAGGGACTAGCGGGAGTTACGAGCAGTACTTC. This rearrangement joins TRBV27 to TRBJ2-7, with 14 bases lining up with TRBD2. The germline gives CDR1 MNHEY, CDR2 SMNVEV (reference sequence). V gave up 7 bases and J gave up 4 bases; unmatched junction bases: 9. There are 16 residues in the CDR3.

This clone has only one observation. V and J are TRBV11-3 and TRBJ2-1, with D tentatively TRBD1 (5 bases). Trimming stripped 6 bases from V and 3 bases from J, with 12 bases between. Germline loops: CDR1 SGHNT, CDR2 YENEEA. The CDR3 extends over 14 amino acids. CDR3 residues: CASRDNRNYNEQFF. The CDR3 region has the DNA TGTGCCAGCAGGGACAACCGGAACTACAATGAGCAGTTCTTC. Full variable domain (rest looked up from reference TRBV11-3 and TRBJ2-1): EAGVVQSPRYKIIEKKQPVAFWCNPISGHNTLYWYLQNLGQGPELLIRYENEEAVDDSQLPKDRFSAERLKGVDSTLKIQPAELGDSAVYLCASRDNRNYNEQFFGPGTRLTVL.

The rearrangement uses TRBV21-1 and TRBJ1-4; TRBD1 is the table's D call and was not checked against the DNA. TRBV21-1 is a pseudogene locus. CDR3 length equals 12 residues. The chain's CDR3 is CASSKVGEKLFF. The DNA for the CDR3 is TGTGCCAGCAGCAAAGTTGGCGAAAAACTGTTTTTT.

The rearrangement links TRBV6-6 to TRBJ1-6; D gene uncertain. Germline CDR1 is MNHNY and CDR2 is SVGAGI (reference sequence). The length of the CDR3 is 13 residues. Trimming stripped 4 bases from V and 7 bases from J, with 8 bases between. Here the CDR3 DNA reads TGTGCCAGCAGTTTGGCGGGGAATTCACCCCTCCACTTT. This encodes CASSLAGNSPLHF.

Only one count was recorded for this clone. A read error may produce the germline difference seen at one junction end. The chain combines TRBV7-9 with TRBJ2-5, with D possibly TRBD1 on 6 matching bases. The CDR3 has 16 amino acids. Per the germline V gene, CDR1 is SEHNR and CDR2 is FQNEAQ (reference sequence). CDR3 protein: CSSSSPPGHNQETQYF. The CDR3 bases are TGTTCCAGCAGCTCCCCCCCGGGACACAACCAAGAGACCCAGTACTTC.